Listed below are T cell receptor beta chains from one sample, sequenced in a study of blood T cell repertoires in COVID-19. The protocol was immunoSEQ multiplex PCR, while the TCRdb copy is restricted to in-frame clones and leaves out a portion. The sample shows about 380,000 clones, 88% of them seen only once. Material for sequencing was PBMCs or T cells enriched from blood (not recorded which). The receptors come from a woman younger than 35 who had recovered from COVID-19. Each CDR3 is given with its conserved first and last residue. D genes are given only for firm matches. Rows give clone size only sometimes, using once, few, many, or a class for an expanded clone.

v_gene,d_gene,abundance,j_gene,CDR3aa,CDR3nt
TRBV27,TRBD1,NA,TRBJ1-6,CASTSQGANWSYNSPLHF,TGTGCCAGCACTTCTCAGGGGGCGAATTGGTCCTATAATTCACCCCTCCACTTT
TRBV6-5,NA,NA,TRBJ1-1,CASSYVQGGTEAFF,TGTGCCAGCAGTTACGTACAGGGTGGCACTGAAGCTTTCTTT
TRBV5-6,TRBD1,NA,TRBJ1-5,CASSLLGQGADQPQHF,TGTGCCAGCAGCCTATTGGGACAGGGGGCTGATCAGCCCCAGCATTTT
TRBV9,TRBD2,NA,TRBJ2-5,CASSVGSGGARETQYF,TGTGCCAGCAGCGTAGGGAGCGGGGGGGCGAGGGAGACCCAGTACTTC
TRBV5-4,TRBD1,NA,TRBJ2-7,CASSLNRGNYEQYF,TGTGCCAGCAGCTTGAACAGGGGTAACTACGAGCAGTACTTC
TRBV5-1,TRBD2,NA,TRBJ2-7,CASSLAASGGSYEQYF,TGCGCCAGCAGCTTGGCGGCTAGCGGGGGTTCCTACGAGCAGTACTTC
TRBV4-2,TRBD1,NA,TRBJ1-3,CASSPGQGTGNTIYF,TGTGCCAGCAGCCCTGGACAGGGAACTGGAAACACCATATATTTT
TRBV6-6,TRBD1,NA,TRBJ1-5,CASSYIPTGGNQPQHF,TGTGCCAGCAGTTACATCCCTACAGGGGGCAATCAGCCCCAGCATTTT
TRBV7-9,NA,NA,TRBJ1-3,CASSSTGSGNTIYF,TGTGCCAGCAGCTCCACAGGGTCCGGAAACACCATATATTTT
TRBV7-9,NA,NA,TRBJ2-2,CASSFLRSQASPTGELFF,TGTGCCAGCAGCTTTCTCCGCTCACAGGCCTCGCCCACCGGGGAGCTGTTTTTT
TRBV5-8,TRBD1,NA,TRBJ2-1,CASSLGNRGYNEQFF,TGTGCCAGCAGCTTGGGGAACAGGGGGTACAATGAGCAGTTCTTC
TRBV18,TRBD1,once,TRBJ1-2,CASSPLDRGIDYGYTF,TGTGCCAGCTCACCATTGGACAGGGGGATAGACTATGGCTACACCTTC
TRBV18,NA,NA,TRBJ2-1,CASSPTGEGQFF,TGTGCCAGCTCACCGACAGGGGAGGGGCAGTTCTTC
TRBV7-8,NA,NA,TRBJ1-3,CASSFWLRAEDSGNTIYF,TGTGCCAGCAGCTTCTGGTTGCGGGCCGAGGACTCTGGAAACACCATATATTTT
TRBV7-3,NA,NA,TRBJ1-3,CASSLGPSSGNTIYF,TGTGCCAGCAGCTTAGGGCCGAGCTCTGGAAACACCATATATTTT
TRBV28,NA,NA,TRBJ1-1,CASSLLSGTLMNTEAFF,TGTGCCAGCAGTTTACTTTCCGGGACACTCATGAACACTGAAGCTTTCTTT
TRBV28,TRBD1,NA,TRBJ1-6,CASSVTGPVYDSPLHF,TGTGCCAGCAGTGTGACAGGGCCGGTATACGATTCACCCCTCCACTTT
TRBV6-4,TRBD1,NA,TRBJ2-1,CASSQGQAYEQFF,TGTGCCAGCAGCCAGGGACAGGCATATGAGCAGTTCTTC
TRBV5-1,TRBD1,few,TRBJ1-1,CASSLVDRGAEAFF,TGCGCCAGCAGCTTGGTCGACAGGGGGGCTGAAGCTTTCTTT
TRBV4-1,TRBD1,NA,TRBJ1-1,CASSQNQGELNTEAFF,TGCGCCAGCAGCCAAAATCAGGGGGAATTGAACACTGAAGCTTTCTTT